This TCR beta chain was sequenced in a study of shared clonotypes between healthy human individuals. Only in-frame clones appear in the TCRdb table, and some are missing; sequencing was by immunoSEQ multiplex PCR. The sample has over a million clones, roughly 74% seen once. The CDR3 totals 13 residues. Germline V gene sequence: CDR1 SNHLY, CDR2 FYNNEI. Germline trimming cut 9 bases from V and 4 bases from J; bases unmatched to any gene: 4. The chain employs TRBV2 and TRBJ2-7; 12 nucleotides agree with TRBD2. The sequenced sample consisted of memory CD4+ T cells from PBMCs. Subset specified: CD45RA-negative fraction. This sequence was found in a man aged 18 to 30 in good health. Some clones in this sample may be carry-over from other donors' samples. The CDR3, as DNA: TGTGCCAGAAGACTAGCGGGAGAGTACGAGCAGTACTTC. Translated, it gives CARRLAGEYEQYF.